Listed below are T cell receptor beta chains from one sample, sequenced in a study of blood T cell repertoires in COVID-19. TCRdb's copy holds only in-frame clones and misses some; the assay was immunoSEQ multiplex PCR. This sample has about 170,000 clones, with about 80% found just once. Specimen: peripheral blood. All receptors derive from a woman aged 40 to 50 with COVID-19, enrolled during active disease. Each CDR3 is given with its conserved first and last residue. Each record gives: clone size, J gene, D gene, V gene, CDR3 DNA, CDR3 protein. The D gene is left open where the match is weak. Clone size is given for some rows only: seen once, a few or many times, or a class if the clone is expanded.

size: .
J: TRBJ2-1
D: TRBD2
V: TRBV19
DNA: TGTGCCAGTAATCGCGGGAGATACAATGAGCAGTTCTTC
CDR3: CASNRGRYNEQFF

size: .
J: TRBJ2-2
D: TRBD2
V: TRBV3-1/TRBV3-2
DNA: TGTGCCAGCAGCCTTCTTAGCGGGGGATACACCGGGGAGCTGTTTTTT
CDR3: CASSLLSGGYTGELFF

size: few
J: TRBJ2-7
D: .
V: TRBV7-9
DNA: TGTGCCAGCAGCAACACATTGGGCGGGATAGTCTACGAGCAGTACTTC
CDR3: CASSNTLGGIVYEQYF

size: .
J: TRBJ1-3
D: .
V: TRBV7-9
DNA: TGTGCCAGCAGCTTGTTAGGGAGAGTTGGAAACACCATATATTTT
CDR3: CASSLLGRVGNTIYF

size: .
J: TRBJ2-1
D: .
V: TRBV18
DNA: TGTGCCAGCTCACCTAGTGCGGGATACAATGAGCAGTTCTTC
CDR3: CASSPSAGYNEQFF

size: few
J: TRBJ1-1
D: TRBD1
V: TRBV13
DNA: TGTGCCAGCAGCTTAAGACAGGGTAGGTATTCGGACACTGAAGCTTTCTTT
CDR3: CASSLRQGRYSDTEAFF

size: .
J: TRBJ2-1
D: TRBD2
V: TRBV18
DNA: TGTGCCAGCTCACCACCGTTGTCCTGGCGGGAGGACCAGAGCTCCTACAATGAGCAGTTCTTC
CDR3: CASSPPLSWREDQSSYNEQFF

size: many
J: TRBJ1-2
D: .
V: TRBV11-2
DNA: TGTGCCAGCAGCTTAGGAGTGGTCGGAGGAGGCTACACCTTC
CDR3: CASSLGVVGGGYTF

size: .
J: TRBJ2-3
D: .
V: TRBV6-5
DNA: TGTGCCAGCAGTCTATCAGAGGCGAATACGCAGTATTTT
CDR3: CASSLSEANTQYF

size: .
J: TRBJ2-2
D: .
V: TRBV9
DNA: TGTGCCAGCAGCGTTAGCGTCAACACCGGGGAGCTGTTTTTT
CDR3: CASSVSVNTGELFF

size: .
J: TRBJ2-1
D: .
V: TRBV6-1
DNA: TGTGCCAGCAGGGAGTCACTCCACAATGAGCAGTTCTTC
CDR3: CASRESLHNEQFF

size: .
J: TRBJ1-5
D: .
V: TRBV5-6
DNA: TGTGCCAGCACCCGTCAGGGTCAGCCCCAGCATTTT
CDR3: CASTRQGQPQHF

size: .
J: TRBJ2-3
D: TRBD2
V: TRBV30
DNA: TGTGCCTGGAGTCGGACTAGCTCTAGCACAGATACGCAGTATTTT
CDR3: CAWSRTSSSTDTQYF

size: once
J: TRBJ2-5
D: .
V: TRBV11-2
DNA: TGTGCCAGCAGCTTATCTGCGGGACCTATAGAGACCCAGTACTTC
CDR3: CASSLSAGPIETQYF

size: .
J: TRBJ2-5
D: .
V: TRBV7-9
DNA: TGTGCCAGCAGCCCAGACTATCCAGAGACCCAGTACTTC
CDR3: CASSPDYPETQYF

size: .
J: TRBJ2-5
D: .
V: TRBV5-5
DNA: TGTGCCAGCAGCCTTGAGGCGGAGACCCAGTACTTC
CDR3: CASSLEAETQYF

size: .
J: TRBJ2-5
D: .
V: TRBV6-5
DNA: TGTGCCAGTCTCCCGGATCGGGACCGGGGGGAGACCCAGTACTTC
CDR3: CASLPDRDRGETQYF

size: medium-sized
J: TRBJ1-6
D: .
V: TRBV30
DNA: TGTGCCTGGAGTGTACACAATAATTCACCCCTCCACTTT
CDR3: CAWSVHNNSPLHF

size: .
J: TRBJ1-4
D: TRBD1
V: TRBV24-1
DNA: TGTGCCACCAGTTCCGGGACAGGGTTTGATGAAAAACTGTTTTTT
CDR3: CATSSGTGFDEKLFF

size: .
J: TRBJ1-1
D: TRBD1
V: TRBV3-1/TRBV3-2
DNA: TGTGCCAGCAAGACACAGGGGCTGAACACTGAAGCTTTCTTT
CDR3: CASKTQGLNTEAFF

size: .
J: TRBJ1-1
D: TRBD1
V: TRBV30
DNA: TGTGCCTGCAGCAGACAGGGGGCTGAAGCTTTCTTT
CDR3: CACSRQGAEAFF

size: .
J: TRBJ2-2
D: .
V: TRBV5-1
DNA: TGCGCCAGCAGCTTGGCCACAGCTTCAACCGGGGAGCTGTTTTTT
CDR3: CASSLATASTGELFF

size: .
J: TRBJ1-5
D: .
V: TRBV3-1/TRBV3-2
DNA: TGTGCCAGCAGCCAAGGTGACAGCCTACGGCCCCAGCATTTT
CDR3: CASSQGDSLRPQHF

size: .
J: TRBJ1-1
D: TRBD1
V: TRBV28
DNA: TGTGCCAGCGGGTTTCCGGGACAGGACACTGAAGCTTTCTTT
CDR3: CASGFPGQDTEAFF

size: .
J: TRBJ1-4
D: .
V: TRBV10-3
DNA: TGTGCCATCAGTGAGTCGACGGGAATTAATGAAAAACTGTTTTTT
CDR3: CAISESTGINEKLFF

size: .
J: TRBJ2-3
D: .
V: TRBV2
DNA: TGTGCCAGCAGCGCACAGGGTTTAAGCACAGATACGCAGTATTTT
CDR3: CASSAQGLSTDTQYF

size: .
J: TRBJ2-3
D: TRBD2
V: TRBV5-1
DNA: TGCGCCAGCAGTCCGGGACTAGCGACAGATACGCAGTATTTT
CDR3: CASSPGLATDTQYF

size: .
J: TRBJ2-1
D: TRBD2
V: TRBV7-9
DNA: TGTGCCAGCAGACGAGGACTAGCGGGAGTCTTTTACAATGAGCAGTTCTTC
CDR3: CASRRGLAGVFYNEQFF

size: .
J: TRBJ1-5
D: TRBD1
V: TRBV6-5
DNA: TGTGCCAGCAGAGACAGGGGTCATCAGCCCCAGCATTTT
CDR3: CASRDRGHQPQHF

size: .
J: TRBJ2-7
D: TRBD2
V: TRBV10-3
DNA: TGTGCCATCAGAGCCACTAGCGGGTCTTACTACGAGCAGTACTTC
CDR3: CAIRATSGSYYEQYF

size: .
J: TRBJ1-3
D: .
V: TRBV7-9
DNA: TGTGCCTTTCCCCTTGAGGGAGCCAGCTCTGGAAACACCATATATTTT
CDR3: CAFPLEGASSGNTIYF

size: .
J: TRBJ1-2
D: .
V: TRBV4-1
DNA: TGCGCCAGCCAGGGTTTCGGTGGCTACACCTTC
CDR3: CASQGFGGYTF

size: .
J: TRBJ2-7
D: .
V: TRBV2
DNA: TGTGCCAGCAGTGCTACGGGTGCCTCCTACGAGCAGTACTTC
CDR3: CASSATGASYEQYF

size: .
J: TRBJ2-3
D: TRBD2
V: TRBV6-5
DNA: TGTGCCAGCAGGGAGGGACTAGCGGGGGGGGAGCGGCAGTATTTT
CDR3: CASREGLAGGERQYF

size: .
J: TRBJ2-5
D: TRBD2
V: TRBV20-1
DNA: TGCAGTGCTAGTAGACTAGCGGGGACTTCGTTAGAAGAGACCCAGTACTTC
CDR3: CSASRLAGTSLEETQYF

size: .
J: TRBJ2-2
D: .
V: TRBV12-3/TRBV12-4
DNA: TGTGCCAGCAGACCCAGACAGACCGGGGAGCTGTTTTTT
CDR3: CASRPRQTGELFF

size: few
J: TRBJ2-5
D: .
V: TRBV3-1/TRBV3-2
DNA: TGTGCCAGCAGCCCCCCGACTGGGTTTGTACAAGAGACCCAGTACTTC
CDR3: CASSPPTGFVQETQYF

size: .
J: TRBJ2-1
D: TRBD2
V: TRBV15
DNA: TGTGCCACCAGCAGAGAACTAGCGGGAGTGCATGAGCAGTTCTTC
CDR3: CATSRELAGVHEQFF

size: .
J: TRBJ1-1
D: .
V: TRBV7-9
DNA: TGTGCCAGCAGTCTCAGGGGCGGCACCACTGAAGCTTTCTTT
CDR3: CASSLRGGTTEAFF

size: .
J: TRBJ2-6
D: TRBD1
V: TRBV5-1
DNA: TGCGCCAGCAGCTTGGGTCCGACAGGGCTCTTCTCCTCTGGGGCCAACGTCCTGACTTTC
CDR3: CASSLGPTGLFSSGANVLTF

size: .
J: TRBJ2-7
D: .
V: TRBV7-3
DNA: TGTGCCAGCAGCTTAAACCCAGGAGGGACCTACGAGCAGTACTTC
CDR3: CASSLNPGGTYEQYF

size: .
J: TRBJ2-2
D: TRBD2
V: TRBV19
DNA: TGTGCCAGCTCCCCGGGACTAGCGGGTCTCGGGGAGCTGTTTTTT
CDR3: CASSPGLAGLGELFF

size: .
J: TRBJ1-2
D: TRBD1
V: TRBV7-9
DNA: TGTGCCAGCAGCTCACAGGGGGCTGGGGGCTACACCTTC
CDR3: CASSSQGAGGYTF

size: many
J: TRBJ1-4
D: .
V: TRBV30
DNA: TGTGCCTGGAGTGGGGGACTGCATGAAAAACTGTTTTTT
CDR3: CAWSGGLHEKLFF

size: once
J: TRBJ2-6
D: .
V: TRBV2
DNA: TGTGCCAGCAGGAGCTCCGGCTCTGGGGCCAACGTCCTGACTTTC
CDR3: CASRSSGSGANVLTF

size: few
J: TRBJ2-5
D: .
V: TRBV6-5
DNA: TGTGCCAGCGGCTATTCATCCGGGTCCCAGTACTTC
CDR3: CASGYSSGSQYF

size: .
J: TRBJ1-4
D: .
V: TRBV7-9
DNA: TGTGCCAGCGGCGAAGGGGCAGCGATTAATGAAAAACTGTTTTTT
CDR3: CASGEGAAINEKLFF

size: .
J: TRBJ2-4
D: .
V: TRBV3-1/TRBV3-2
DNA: TGTGCCAGCAGCCAAGCATGGGCGGGTTCAAACATTCAGTACTTC
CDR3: CASSQAWAGSNIQYF

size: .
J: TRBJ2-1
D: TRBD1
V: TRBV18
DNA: TGTGCCAGCTCGGAAGGACAGGGGGGCATGGGTGAGCAGTTCTTC
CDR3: CASSEGQGGMGEQFF

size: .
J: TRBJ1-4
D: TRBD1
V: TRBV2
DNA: TGTGCCAGCAGAAGGGACAGGGGGAAATTTGAAAAACTGTTTTTT
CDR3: CASRRDRGKFEKLFF

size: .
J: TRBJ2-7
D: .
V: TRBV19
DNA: TGTGCCACCAAAGGGAGAGGCGAGCAGTACTTC
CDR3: CATKGRGEQYF